The clone carrying this T cell receptor (beta chain) was detected a few times. Sequenced by immunoSEQ multiplex PCR; TCRdb stores in-frame clones only, minus some. The top ten hold around 7% of the sample, which has about 370,000 clones, 90% seen once. These data originate in a study of blood T cell repertoires in COVID-19. Study information: Material from acute and convalescent COVID-19 was sourced from the United States, Italy and Spain.

J was trimmed by 5 bases and V by 0 bases; bases with no gene match: 6. The length of the CDR3 is 16 residues. Germline V gene sequence: CDR1 SEHNR, CDR2 FQNEAQ (reference sequence). The source material was peripheral blood. The receptor was derived from a young man with active or convalescent COVID-19. The rearrangement joins TRBV7-9 to TRBJ2-7, with 11 bases fitting TRBD2. As DNA, the CDR3 is TGTGCCAGCAGCTTAGCCTTTTTAGCGGGAGGGGACGAGCAGTACTTC. As protein: CASSLAFLAGGDEQYF.